This TCR beta chain comes out of a study of tumor-infiltrating lymphocytes in primary liver carcinoma. Study as a whole: Staged T1-T3 N0M0, the tumors had sizes that ranged from about 4.2 to 11 cm across. Study-wide results and limits: Top-250-clone fractions were significantly higher in tumors than in blood (p = 0.039). Less overlap was seen in tumor-adjacent and tumor-blood pairs than in tumor region pairs.

A constant-region primer served to make TCR beta cDNA from around 500 ng total RNA. Nested multiplex PCR, run for three rounds with slightly modified ARM-PCR, yielded TCR beta libraries. Two initial PCR rounds of approximately 10 cycles each paired TRBV1-TRBV30 forward primers with a C-beta reverse primer. TCRdb re-derived calls from the multiplex PCR reads in MiXCR, one entry per CDR3 protein. The table includes roughly 23,000 distinct CDR3 sequences, roughly three quarters detected once. CDR1 and CDR2 (germline): MGHRA, YSYEKL. This CDR3 is built from 14 residues. Extraction of RNA together with DNA used 20-30 mg of unsorted bulk tissue. On this clonotype: Antigen: not known. Germline is not matched at one junction end, which may reflect a read error.

Sequencing was carried out using liver tumor tissue from sampling region 1. Subset meaning: tumor region T1, superior pole. The origin of this receptor is a man in his forties with primary liver carcinoma and hepatitis B virus infection. The chain recombines TRBV4-1 with TRBJ2-5; either TRBD1 or TRBD2 may supply D (5 bases each). The CDR3 is CASSPSRGGETQYF. The CDR3 region has the DNA TGTGCCAGCAGCCCTTCACGGGGCGGTGAGACCCAGTACTTC.